This TCR beta chain was captured in a study of human T cells and chemical hapten exposure. Time point denoted: patch test 3, about 24 weeks after DPC sensitization. The treatment denotes: therapeutic diphenylcyclopropenone sensitization with weekly scalp DPC. Donation of samples came from alopecia patients who were 18 to 70 years old and suitable for DPC. TCRdb redid the calling of the RACE reads with MiXCR, one entry per CDR3 protein. The profile covers tens of thousands of distinct CDR3 sequences, with 10% to 11% appearing a single time and approximately 3.7% taken by the ten largest. This clonotype was counted many times. The sample here was whole blood, taken in connection with sensitization to the hapten diphenylcyclopropenone (DPC). The TCR originated in a woman in her 50s with alopecia areata. Some clones in this sample may be carry-over from other donors' samples.

The CDR3 sequence is CSVLLGQYEQYF. CDR3 coding DNA: TGCAGCGTCCTACTGGGACAGTACGAGCAGTACTTC. The chain recombines TRBV29-1 with TRBJ2-7, with 7 nucleotides matching TRBD1. V was pared by 6 bases and J by 4 bases, with 6 bases of the junction left unmatched. The CDR3 extends over 12 amino acids. Germline values: CDR1 SQVTM, CDR2 ANQGSEA.